The 14 T cell receptor beta chains listed next were all sequenced from one sample in a study of blood T cell repertoires in COVID-19 (dated by TCRdb to between 2020 and 2021). Library method: the immunoSEQ multiplex PCR assay. The table was pulled from immuneACCESS by TCRdb, which kept in-frame rearrangements only. Such tables lose some clones; where checked, under half of the loss comes from unresolved V genes, and the rest has no known cause. Across this sample there are under 130,000 clones, with around 74% seen only once. The leading ten clones occupy approximately 19% of the sample. The source material was peripheral blood. Receptors were obtained from a woman aged 70-85 years with acute or convalescent COVID-19.

The chain is built from TRBV19 and TRBJ1-1, with D possibly TRBD1 on 6 matching bases. This CDR3 has 15 residues. Germline V gene lookup returns CDR1 LNHDA and CDR2 SQIVND (reference sequence). The V end was cut by 6 bases, the J end by 4 bases, with 18 bases between. The DNA for the CDR3 is TGTGCCAGTAGCATGTCACAGGGAGAGGGCACTGAAGCTTTCTTT. Protein: CASSMSQGEGTEAFF.

The chain recombines TRBV7-9 with TRBJ1-1; the D gene is possibly TRBD1 (5 bases). This CDR3 comprises 16 residues. V lost 6 bases, J lost 1 base, and 18 bases lay in between. In germline, CDR1 is SEHNR, CDR2 FQNEAQ (reference sequence). Here the CDR3 DNA reads TGTGCCAGCAGTCCGACCTTCGGAGGGACGAACACTGAAGCTTTCTTT. Translation gives CASSPTFGGTNTEAFF.

V usage is TRBV5-4 and J usage is TRBJ2-7; D possibly corresponds to TRBD2 (6 bases). V lost 2 bases, J lost 3 bases, and 9 bases lay in between. CDR1 and CDR2 (germline): SGHNT, YYREEE (reference sequence). This CDR3 has 13 residues. CDR3 DNA: TGTGCCAGCAGCTTATCGGGAGTCTACGAGCAGTACTTC. Its translation: CASSLSGVYEQYF.

Here the CDR3 reads CSVERRTSGGLNEQFF. In DNA form, the CDR3 reads TGCAGCGTTGAACGTAGGACTAGCGGGGGTTTGAATGAGCAGTTCTTC. The chain couples TRBV29-1 to TRBJ2-1; 13 bases map to TRBD2. The V and J ends lost 2 bases and 7 bases, in that order; junction bases with no gene match: 8. The CDR3 totals 16 residues. Germline CDR1 and CDR2: SQVTM and ANQGSEA.

This CDR3 is CSVEVGTGGGQPQHF. The CDR3, as DNA: TGCAGCGTTGAAGTGGGCACAGGGGGCGGTCAGCCCCAGCATTTT. The J gene is TRBJ1-5, the V gene TRBV29-1; 9 bases map to TRBD1. The CDR3 is 15 residues long. The V gene end was trimmed by 1 base and the J gene end by 6 bases; junction bases not matched to a gene: 7. Germline V gene data show CDR1 as SQVTM and CDR2 as ANQGSEA.

V usage is TRBV10-2 and J usage is TRBJ1-1; D perhaps matches TRBD1 (6 bases). From germline, CDR1 is WSHSY and CDR2 SAAADI. The CDR3 is made up of 15 amino acids. The germline V and J ends were trimmed by 2 bases and 6 bases, with 16 bases remaining between them. The CDR3 spells CASSEGMGASSEAFF. In DNA, the CDR3 is TGCGCCAGCAGTGAGGGGATGGGGGCTAGCTCTGAAGCTTTCTTT.

V is TRBV2 and J is TRBJ1-2; 8 bases agree with TRBD1. This CDR3 comprises 13 residues. The ends lost 7 bases at V and 6 bases at J; junction bases unmatched: 7. Looked up from germline, CDR1 is SNHLY and CDR2 is FYNNEI. Here the CDR3 reads CASKTTGVDGYTF. CDR3 in DNA: TGTGCCAGCAAGACGACAGGGGTCGATGGCTACACCTTC. Based on the CDR3 plus reference TRBV2 and TRBJ1-2, the full variable domain is EPEVTQTPSHQVTQMGQEVILRCVPISNHLYFYWYRQILGQKVEFLVSFYNNEISEKSEIFDDQFSVERPDGSNFTLKIRSTKLEDSAMYFCASKTTGVDGYTFGSGTRLTVV.

V is TRBV10-1 and J is TRBJ2-3; 10 bases align to TRBD1. Germline lookup yields CDR1 WNHNN and CDR2 SYGVQD (reference sequence). This CDR3 contains 16 residues. V shed 3 bases, J shed 2 bases, and the junction held 5 bases outside the gene matches. CDR3 DNA: TGCGCCAGCAGTGAACGGACAGGGGGATACACAGATACGCAGTATTTT. Its protein is CASSERTGGYTDTQYF.

The chain uses TRBV5-1 and TRBJ2-5; D may be TRBD2 (6 bases). There are 15 residues in the CDR3. Germline CDR1 reads SGHRS; CDR2 reads YFSETQ. V was pared by 7 bases and J by 1 base, with 17 bases between. The CDR3 region has the DNA TGCGCCAGCTCCATGTACGGGGGAACCCAAGAGACCCAGTACTTC. Its protein is CASSMYGGTQETQYF.

The V and J genes are TRBV6-5 and TRBJ1-4; 8 bases are shared with TRBD1. The CDR3 runs to 14 residues. The J segment lost 8 bases and the V segment lost 7 bases, leaving 9 bases of the junction unmatched. Germline V gene sequence: CDR1 MNHEY, CDR2 SVGAGI. The CDR3 region has the DNA TGTGCCAGCAAACCGGACAGGGCTGGCGAAAAACTGTTTTTT. Protein: CASKPDRAGEKLFF.

The rearrangement links TRBV28 to TRBJ1-1; 9 nucleotides align to TRBD1. The trim removed 7 bases at V and 9 bases at J, leaving 9 bases unmatched. Germline V gives CDR1 MDHEN, CDR2 SYDVKM. The CDR3 runs to 13 residues. The DNA for the CDR3 is TGTGCCAGCAATATTGGACAGGGGACAAAAGCTTTCTTT. Translation gives CASNIGQGTKAFF.

This sequence joins TRBV5-4 and TRBJ2-5, with D perhaps TRBD2 (7 bases). Germline CDR1 reads SGHNT; CDR2 reads YYREEE (reference sequence). Trimming left V 0 bases short and J 5 bases short, with 14 bases between. This CDR3 contains 15 residues. CDR3 in amino acids: CASSLDGGRRETQYF. The CDR3 DNA is TGTGCCAGCAGCTTGGACGGGGGGCGTCGGGAGACCCAGTACTTC.

With respect to this clone: The same CDR3 can be traced to other DNA sequences in this sample. J is TRBJ1-2 and V is TRBV18; TRBD1 matches at 7 bases. Germline V lookup: CDR1 KGHSH, CDR2 LQKENI. This CDR3 is 13 amino acids long. V trimming: 3 bases; J trimming: 3 bases; junction bases outside the gene matches: 1. Here the CDR3 DNA reads TGTGCCAGCTCACCGGGGACAGACTATGGCTACACCTTC. The encoded protein is CASSPGTDYGYTF.

The rearrangement links TRBV18 to TRBJ1-5; D possibly corresponds to TRBD1 (6 bases). The CDR3 contains 15 residues. The germline V gene has CDR1 KGHSH and CDR2 LQKENI. Trimming pared 3 bases from V and 4 bases from J, leaving 13 bases between. The CDR3 DNA follows: TGTGCCAGCTCACCGGGGGGGCTCCCGAATCAGCCCCAGCATTTT. Its protein is CASSPGGLPNQPQHF.